A single sample is the source of the 19 T cell receptor beta chains below, sequenced in a study of OX40 agonist ivuxolimab in advanced cancers. The assay was immunoSEQ multiplex PCR, and TCRdb's table has in-frame clones only and misses some. The sample lists about 100,000 clones, approximately 90% occurring once. This material consisted of CD4+ or CD8+ T cells sorted from blood, taken in a trial of the OX40 agonist ivuxolimab. Receptors originate from an adult with an advanced solid tumor such as melanoma, head and neck, liver or kidney cancer.

The table lists this clone with a few counts. The chain links TRBV6-1 to TRBJ2-1, with no clear D. The CDR3 is made up of 12 amino acids. V was clipped by 0 bases and J by 3 bases, with 0 bases between them. The germline CDR1 and CDR2 sequences are MNHNS and SASEGT. The CDR3 sequence: CASSEAYNEQFF. DNA for the CDR3: TGTGCCAGCAGTGAAGCCTACAATGAGCAGTTCTTC.

This chain joins TRBV7-2 and TRBJ2-1, with D uncertain. The length of the CDR3 is 15 residues. Germline lookup yields CDR1 SGHTA and CDR2 FQGNSA. Trimming removed 1 base at V and 0 bases at J, with 7 bases between. The CDR3: CASSLGSSSYNEQFF. DNA of the CDR3: TGTGCCAGCAGCTTAGGCAGCAGCTCCTACAATGAGCAGTTCTTC.

The rearrangement joins TRBV27 to TRBJ1-1; no reliable D call. V shed 0 bases and J shed 4 bases, with 6 bases lying between them. This CDR3 is 13 amino acids long. In germline, CDR1 is MNHEY, CDR2 SMNVEV (reference sequence). CDR3 sequence (DNA): TGTGCCAGCAGTTTATCGACGGGCACTGAAGCTTTCTTT. This codes for CASSLSTGTEAFF.

This chain joins TRBV7-9 and TRBJ2-7; D remains ambiguous. The CDR3 extends over 13 amino acids. The ends were cut back, 1 base at V and 7 bases at J, with 11 bases in the middle. Per germline, CDR1 SEHNR and CDR2 FQNEAQ (reference sequence). The CDR3 loop is CASSLGESTEQYF. The CDR3 coding sequence is TGTGCCAGCAGCTTAGGAGAGTCCACGGAGCAGTACTTC.

The chain has TRBV14 and TRBJ1-4; no firm D call. The CDR3 consists of 13 residues. Per the germline V gene, CDR1 is SGHDN and CDR2 is FVKESK. The germline V and J ends were trimmed by 0 bases and 8 bases, with 7 bases remaining between them. The CDR3 sequence: CASSQELGEKLFF. The CDR3 nucleotides read TGTGCCAGCAGCCAAGAGCTCGGGGAAAAACTGTTTTTT.

This chain connects TRBV11-2 to TRBJ1-3, with unresolved D. The CDR3 loop spans 19 amino acids. With 3 bases removed from V and 0 bases from J, the gap between germline ends came to 21 bases. Germline V gene lookup returns CDR1 SGHAT and CDR2 FQNNGV. The CDR3 DNA follows: TGTGCCAGCAGCTTTTATATCAAACGGATCCTCAACTCTGGAAACACCATATATTTT. Translation gives CASSFYIKRILNSGNTIYF.

The V gene is TRBV28, the J gene TRBJ2-3; TRBD1 might be the D (6 bases). Germline-derived CDR1 and CDR2 are MDHEN and SYDVKM. The CDR3 is 11 residues long. The germline V and J ends were trimmed by 7 bases and 5 bases, with 7 bases remaining between them. This CDR3 reads CASKGGDTQYF. The CDR3 DNA sequence: TGTGCCAGCAAAGGGGGAGATACGCAGTATTTT.

The gene calls are TRBV6-5 and TRBJ2-7; TRBD2 agrees at 7 bases. V was pared by 7 bases and J by 0 bases, with 6 bases of the junction left unmatched. The CDR3 covers 14 residues. Germline V CDR1 and CDR2: MNHEY, SVGAGI. The CDR3 protein is CASKRDYNSYEQYF. CDR3 bases: TGTGCCAGCAAGCGGGACTACAACTCCTACGAGCAGTACTTC.

The chain has TRBV2 and TRBJ1-4; no clear D gene. The CDR3 covers 15 residues. Germline V gene lookup returns CDR1 SNHLY and CDR2 FYNNEI. The V end lost 7 bases, the J end lost 4 bases, and 16 bases lay between the germline ends. This chain's CDR3 is CASKYEKQNNEKLFF. CDR3 nucleotides: TGTGCCAGCAAATATGAGAAACAGAATAATGAAAAACTGTTTTTT.

The chain couples TRBV5-1 to TRBJ2-7; TRBD1 matches 8 bases. V trimming: 4 bases; J trimming: 1 base; junction bases outside the gene matches: 4. Germline V CDR1 and CDR2: SGHRS, YFSETQ. The CDR3 length is 14 residues. As DNA, the CDR3 is TGCGCCAGCAGCCTGACAGGGGCGTCCTACGAGCAGTACTTC. It translates to CASSLTGASYEQYF.

The rearrangement uses TRBV7-9 and TRBJ1-3; D is ambiguous. The CDR3 consists of 18 residues. Trimming took off 3 bases at V and 0 bases at J, with 18 bases between the two ends. The germline gives CDR1 SEHNR, CDR2 FQNEAQ (reference sequence). CDR3 sequence (DNA): TGTGCCAGCAGCTTGATGGGAGCGCAGATACTCTCTGGAAACACCATATATTTT. It specifies CASSLMGAQILSGNTIYF.

This chain uses TRBV15 with TRBJ2-3, with 11 bases aligning to TRBD2. Germline V lookup: CDR1 LNHNV, CDR2 YYDKDF (reference sequence). CDR3 length: 17 amino acids. V shed 5 bases and J 6 bases; nucleotides not matched to a gene: 13. Here the CDR3 DNA reads TGTGCCACCAGCCAGATTCCGACTAGCGGGACCGTGGATACGCAGTATTTT. Protein: CATSQIPTSGTVDTQYF. The full variable domain, with the rest looked up from reference TRBV15 and TRBJ2-3, is DAMVIQNPRYQVTQFGKPVTLSCSQTLNHNVMYWYQQKSSQAPKLLFHYYDKDFNNEADTPDNFQSRRPNTSFCFLDIRSPGLGDTAMYLCATSQIPTSGTVDTQYFGPGTRLTVL.

The V call is TRBV7-9, the J call TRBJ2-1, with D uncertain. V was pared by 0 bases and J by 7 bases, with 13 bases between. The CDR3 is made up of 15 amino acids. The germline CDR1 and CDR2 sequences are SEHNR and FQNEAQ (reference sequence). The CDR3 sequence: CASSLAGRPVNEQFF. In nucleotides, the CDR3 is TGTGCCAGCAGCTTAGCGGGTAGACCTGTAAATGAGCAGTTCTTC.

The J gene is TRBJ1-2, the V gene TRBV19; D unclear. V was shortened by 4 bases and J by 8 bases, with 17 bases between the two germline ends. This CDR3 spans 14 amino acids. Germline CDR1 and CDR2: LNHDA and SQIVND (reference sequence). CDR3 in DNA: TGTGCCAGTAGTACTGCAAACCAACAAGGAGGCTACACCTTC. Protein: CASSTANQQGGYTF.

The chain recombines TRBV27 with TRBJ2-3; 9 bases map to TRBD2. The germline gives CDR1 MNHEY, CDR2 SMNVEV (reference sequence). The CDR3 totals 16 residues. J lost 1 base, V lost 4 bases, and 6 bases had no gene match. DNA of the CDR3: TGTGCCAGCAGTTCCCCGTGGACTAGCGGCACAGATACGCAGTATTTT. Its translation is CASSSPWTSGTDTQYF.

This sequence joins TRBV27 and TRBJ2-1, with 8 bases identical to TRBD1. CDR1 and CDR2 from the germline V gene are MNHEY and SMNVEV (reference sequence). The junction had 10 bases not matched to a gene; V was cut back by 8 bases and J by 1 base. The CDR3 covers 16 residues. The DNA of the CDR3 is TGTGCCAGCCGAGACAGGGGAGGTGGGTCCTACAATGAGCAGTTCTTC. Amino acid sequence: CASRDRGGGSYNEQFF.

The chain combines TRBV13 with TRBJ2-5; possibly TRBD1 or TRBD2 for D (5 bases each). Gene TRBJ2-7 matches the end of the DNA better, so the J call may be wrong. The CDR3 sequence is 14 residues long. Germline V CDR1 and CDR2: PRHDT, FYEKMQ (reference sequence). The CDR3 nucleotides are TGTGCCAGCAGCCCATCCGGGACCGAGTACGAGCAGTACTTC. Its translation is CASSPSGTEYEQYF.

The chain joins TRBV9 to TRBJ2-4; TRBD2 agrees at 9 bases. Germline CDR1 and CDR2: SGDLS and YYNGEE. The CDR3 consists of 18 residues. V shed 0 bases, J shed 0 bases, and the junction held 7 bases outside the gene matches. For the CDR3, the DNA is TGTGCCAGCAGCGTAGCTGCGACTAGCGGAATAGCCAAAAACATTCAGTACTTC. As protein: CASSVAATSGIAKNIQYF.

This rearrangement joins TRBV7-2 to TRBJ1-6, with D maybe TRBD1 (6 bases). Trimming took 5 bases from V and 15 from J, leaving 14 bases between them. Per germline, CDR1 SGHTA and CDR2 FQGNSA. The CDR3 has 12 amino acids. CDR3 DNA sequence: TGTGCCAGCAGCCCGAAGAAGGGACACCTCCACTTT. Protein: CASSPKKGHLHF.